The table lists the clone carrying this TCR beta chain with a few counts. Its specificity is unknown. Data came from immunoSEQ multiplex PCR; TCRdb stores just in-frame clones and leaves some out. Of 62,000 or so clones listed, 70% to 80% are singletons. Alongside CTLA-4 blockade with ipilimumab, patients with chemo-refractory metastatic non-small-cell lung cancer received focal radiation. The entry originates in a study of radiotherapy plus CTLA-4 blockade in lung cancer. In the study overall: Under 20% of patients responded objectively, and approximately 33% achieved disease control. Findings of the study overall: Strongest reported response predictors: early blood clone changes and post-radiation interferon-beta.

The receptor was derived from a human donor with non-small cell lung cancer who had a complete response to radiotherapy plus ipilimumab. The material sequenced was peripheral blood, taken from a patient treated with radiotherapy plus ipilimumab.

CDR3 protein: CASSLALGIRLGYTF. CDR3 bases: TGTGCCAGCAGCTTAGCTCTGGGAATAAGGCTAGGCTACACCTTC. V usage is TRBV7-2 and J usage is TRBJ1-2; D gene unclear. Deletions cut 0 bases from V and 8 bases from J, with 16 bases between. Germline V CDR1 and CDR2: SGHTA, FQGNSA. The CDR3 spans 15 residues.